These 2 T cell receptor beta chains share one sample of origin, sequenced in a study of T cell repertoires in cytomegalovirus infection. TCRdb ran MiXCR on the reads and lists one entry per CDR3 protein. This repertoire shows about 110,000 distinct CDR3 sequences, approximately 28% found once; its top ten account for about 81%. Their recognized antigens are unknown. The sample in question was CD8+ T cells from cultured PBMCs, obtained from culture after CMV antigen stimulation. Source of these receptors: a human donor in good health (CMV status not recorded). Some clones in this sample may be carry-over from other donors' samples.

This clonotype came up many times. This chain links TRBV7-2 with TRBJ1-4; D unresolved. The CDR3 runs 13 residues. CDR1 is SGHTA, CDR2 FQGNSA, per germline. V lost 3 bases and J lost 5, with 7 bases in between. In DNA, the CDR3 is TGTGCCAGCAGCTTTCAGCTAAATGAAAAACTGTTTTTT. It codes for CASSFQLNEKLFF.

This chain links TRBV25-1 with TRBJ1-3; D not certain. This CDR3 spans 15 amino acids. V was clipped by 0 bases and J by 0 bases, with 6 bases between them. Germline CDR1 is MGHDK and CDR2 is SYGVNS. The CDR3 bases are TGTGCCAGCAGTGAATACGGGCTCTCTGGAAACACCATATATTTT. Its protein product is CASSEYGLSGNTIYF.